This TCR beta chain is from a study of T cell responses to AZD1222 COVID-19 vaccine. General study points: The donors showed a predominance of white British ancestry and of females, with possible underestimation of clonal diversity.

Method: immunoSEQ multiplex PCR; TCRdb's copy keeps in-frame clones and lacks some. The sample yields roughly 46,000 clones, approximately 88% seen once. About this clone: As yet, its antigen is unknown.

Sequences were derived from peripheral blood, sampled 28 days after the second AZD1222 dose. This sequence was found in an adult who received the AZD1222 COVID-19 vaccine.

CDR3 in DNA: TGTGCCAGCAGCCAAGACTACCGGGTCCGGGGCTATGGCTACACCTTC. The encoded protein is CASSQDYRVRGYGYTF. V usage is TRBV3-1 (or the pseudogene TRBV3-2) and J usage is TRBJ1-2; no reliable D call. Deletions cut 0 bases from V and 4 bases from J, with 15 bases between. Germline V gene lookup returns CDR1 LGHDT and CDR2 YNNKEL (reference sequence). The CDR3 is 16 amino acids.